The rows below give T cell receptor beta chains drawn from one sample of a study of PD-L1 blockade in urothelial cancer. TCRdb's table, derived via immunoSEQ multiplex PCR, lists solely in-frame clones and lacks some. The data contain under 55,000 clones, roughly 78% of them singletons. The material was PBMCs, obtained around atezolizumab (anti-PD-L1) treatment. Receptors were obtained from a man in his 60s with urothelial cancer. The CDR3 runs from the conserved cysteine through the conserved F or W. D genes are given only for firm matches. Expanded clones get a size class; other rows say once, few or many, or leave the size out.

V gene: TRBV4-2
clone size: once
J gene: TRBJ2-3
D gene: NA
CDR3 DNA: TGTGCCAGCAGCCCTAGTGCAGGGGTAGAGACAGATACGCAGTATTTT
CDR3 protein: CASSPSAGVETDTQYF

V gene: TRBV28
clone size: once
J gene: TRBJ1-4
D gene: TRBD1
CDR3 DNA: TGTGCCAGCAGTCTTCAGGGACAGGGGGCGTCGGAAAAACTGTTTTTT
CDR3 protein: CASSLQGQGASEKLFF

V gene: TRBV5-1
clone size: NA
J gene: TRBJ1-2
D gene: TRBD1
CDR3 DNA: TGCGCCAGCAGACCTGACAGGGGCGCCTATGGCTACACCTTC
CDR3 protein: CASRPDRGAYGYTF

V gene: TRBV11-2
clone size: NA
J gene: TRBJ2-5
D gene: TRBD2
CDR3 DNA: TGTGCCAGCAGCTTACCTAGCGGGAGACCGCTCGAGACCCAGTACTTC
CDR3 protein: CASSLPSGRPLETQYF

V gene: TRBV20-1
clone size: NA
J gene: TRBJ2-7
D gene: NA
CDR3 DNA: TGCAGTGCTAGATTTATCTACGAGCAGTACTTC
CDR3 protein: CSARFIYEQYF

V gene: TRBV19
clone size: NA
J gene: TRBJ2-7
D gene: TRBD2
CDR3 DNA: TGTGCCAGTGGAAGCGGGAGGGGAGAGCAGTACTTC
CDR3 protein: CASGSGRGEQYF

V gene: TRBV18
clone size: NA
J gene: TRBJ1-1
D gene: NA
CDR3 DNA: TGTGCCAGCTCACCACGGGCTTACACTGAAGCTTTCTTT
CDR3 protein: CASSPRAYTEAFF

V gene: TRBV5-1
clone size: few
J gene: TRBJ2-7
D gene: TRBD1
CDR3 DNA: TGCGCCAGCAGCTTGGGAGGGACAGCGTTGTCTTACGAGCAGTACTTC
CDR3 protein: CASSLGGTALSYEQYF

V gene: TRBV7-8
clone size: NA
J gene: TRBJ1-5
D gene: NA
CDR3 DNA: TGTGCCAGCAGTCATGGACAGTTTAGCAATCAGCCCCAGCATTTT
CDR3 protein: CASSHGQFSNQPQHF

V gene: TRBV7-9
clone size: once
J gene: TRBJ2-7
D gene: TRBD1
CDR3 DNA: TGTGCCAGCAGCTTAGTCCCAGGGGGCTACTCCTACGAGCAGTACTTC
CDR3 protein: CASSLVPGGYSYEQYF

V gene: TRBV4-2
clone size: few
J gene: TRBJ1-1
D gene: TRBD1
CDR3 DNA: TGTGCCAGCAGCGGACAGGGACAGGGGGACACTGAAGCTTTCTTT
CDR3 protein: CASSGQGQGDTEAFF

V gene: TRBV27
clone size: NA
J gene: TRBJ2-2
D gene: TRBD2
CDR3 DNA: TGTGCCAGCAGTTCCGGACTAGCGGGGATCACCGGGGAGCTGTTTTTT
CDR3 protein: CASSSGLAGITGELFF